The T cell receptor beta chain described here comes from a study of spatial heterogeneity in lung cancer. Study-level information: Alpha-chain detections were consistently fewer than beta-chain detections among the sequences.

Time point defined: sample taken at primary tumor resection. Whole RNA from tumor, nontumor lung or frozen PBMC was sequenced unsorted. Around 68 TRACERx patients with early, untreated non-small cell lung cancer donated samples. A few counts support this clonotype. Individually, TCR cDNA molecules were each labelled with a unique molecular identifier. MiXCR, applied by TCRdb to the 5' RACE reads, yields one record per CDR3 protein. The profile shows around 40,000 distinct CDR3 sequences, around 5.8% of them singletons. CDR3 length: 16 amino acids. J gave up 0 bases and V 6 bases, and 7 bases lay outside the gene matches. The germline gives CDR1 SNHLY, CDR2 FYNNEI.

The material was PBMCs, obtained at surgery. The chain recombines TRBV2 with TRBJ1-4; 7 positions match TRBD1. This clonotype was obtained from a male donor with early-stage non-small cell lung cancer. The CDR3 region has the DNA TGTGCCAGCAGCCGAGACAGGGTATCAACTAATGAAAAACTGTTTTTT. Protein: CASSRDRVSTNEKLFF.